Below, 15 T cell receptor beta chains from the same sample are listed, as sequenced in a study of T cell responses to AZD1222 COVID-19 vaccine. Here immunoSEQ multiplex PCR was the method, and the copy in TCRdb shows in-frame clones only, minus some. The table shows tens of thousands of clones, with around 83% occurring only once. Sequencing was performed on peripheral blood, taken 28 days after the second AZD1222 dose. Source of these receptors: an adult who received the AZD1222 COVID-19 vaccine.

V usage is TRBV28 and J usage is TRBJ1-2; no reliable D call. Germline CDR1 is MDHEN and CDR2 is SYDVKM. This CDR3 comprises 13 residues. With 4 bases removed from V and 8 bases from J, the gap between germline ends came to 14 bases. CDR3 protein: CASSSAMMTGYTF. CDR3 DNA: TGTGCCAGCAGTTCCGCTATGATGACCGGCTACACCTTC.

The rearrangement joins TRBV5-1 to TRBJ2-3; 12 nucleotides agree with TRBD2. The V gene end was trimmed by 0 bases and the J gene end by 4 bases; junction bases not matched to a gene: 3. CDR3 length equals 16 residues. CDR1 SGHRS and CDR2 YFSETQ come from the germline V gene. In DNA form, the CDR3 reads TGCGCCAGCAGCTTGGTGCTAGCGGGGGGGGCAGATACGCAGTATTTT. This translates into CASSLVLAGGADTQYF.

On this clone itself: The sample has other DNA sequences that encode this CDR3 too. V gene TRBV18 combines with J gene TRBJ2-5; no clear D. Germline loops: CDR1 KGHSH, CDR2 LQKENI. Trimming removed 2 bases at V and 4 bases at J, with 5 bases between. This CDR3 region has 12 residues. CDR3 sequence (DNA): TGTGCCAGCTCACCAACGGGAGAGACCCAGTACTTC. Amino acid sequence: CASSPTGETQYF.

The chain employs TRBV19 and TRBJ2-7; the match to TRBD2 covers 7 bases. After removal of 2 bases from V and 2 bases from J, the junction contained 6 bases not matched to a gene. The germline V gene encodes CDR1 LNHDA and CDR2 SQIVND (reference sequence). The length of the CDR3 is 15 residues. This CDR3 reads CASSILTGGAYEQYF. CDR3 nucleotides: TGTGCCAGTAGTATACTCACGGGAGGCGCCTACGAGCAGTACTTC.

The V call is TRBV7-6, the J call TRBJ1-2; 8 bases line up with TRBD1. The CDR3 consists of 17 residues. The V gene end was trimmed by 2 bases and the J gene end by 7 bases; junction bases not matched to a gene: 15. CDR1 and CDR2 from the germline V gene are SGHVS and FNYEAQ. CDR3 in DNA: TGTGCCAGCAGCTTAAACCAGGGGGCGGCTATCGGAAGTGGCTACACCTTC. It codes for CASSLNQGAAIGSGYTF.

This sequence joins TRBV6-1 and TRBJ2-5; D call uncertain. This CDR3 comprises 15 residues. Germline V lookup: CDR1 MNHNS, CDR2 SASEGT. Trimming cost V 2 bases and J 0 bases, with 10 bases left between them. The CDR3 is CASSELGLYQETQYF. Written as DNA, the CDR3 is TGTGCCAGCAGTGAACTTGGCCTGTACCAAGAGACCCAGTACTTC.

The chain carries TRBV13 and TRBJ2-3, with D tentatively TRBD2 (6 bases). V was cut by 2 bases and J by 4 bases, with 19 bases left in between. CDR1 is PRHDT and CDR2 is FYEKMQ in the germline V gene (reference sequence). This CDR3 region has 17 residues. The CDR3: CASSLPLQRVSPDTQYF. The CDR3 DNA reads as TGTGCCAGCAGCTTACCCCTACAGCGGGTCAGTCCAGATACGCAGTATTTT. The entire variable domain, with the rest obtained from reference TRBV13 and TRBJ2-3, is as follows: AAGVIQSPRHLIKEKRETATLKCYPIPRHDTVYWYQQGPGQDPQFLISFYEKMQSDKGSIPDRFSAQQFSDYHSELNMSSLELGDSALYFCASSLPLQRVSPDTQYFGPGTRLTVL.

This sequence joins TRBV19 and TRBJ1-1, with TRBD1 as a possible D gene (5 bases). Trimming left V 3 bases short and J 2 bases short, with 13 bases between. The CDR3 sequence is 15 residues long. The germline gives CDR1 LNHDA, CDR2 SQIVND (reference sequence). The CDR3: CASSILLGGNTEAFF. CDR3 nucleotides: TGTGCCAGTAGTATCCTCTTGGGGGGAAACACTGAAGCTTTCTTT.

The chain has TRBV5-1 and TRBJ2-3, with D possibly TRBD2 on 5 matching bases. The CDR3 runs to 13 residues. From germline, CDR1 is SGHRS and CDR2 YFSETQ. V was trimmed by 2 bases and J by 6 bases, leaving 10 bases between them. The CDR3 DNA sequence: TGCGCCAGCAGCTTCCCCGGGGAGGATACGCAGTATTTT. Translating gives CASSFPGEDTQYF.

J is TRBJ2-5 and V is TRBV11-2; 8 bases line up with TRBD2. The CDR3 has 14 amino acids. V lost 0 bases and J lost 5; bases outside the gene matches: 2. Germline CDR1 reads SGHAT; CDR2 reads FQNNGV. In nucleotides, the CDR3 is TGTGCCAGCAGCTTAGAGCGACTAGCGGAGACCCAGTACTTC. It translates to CASSLERLAETQYF.

V usage is TRBV27 and J usage is TRBJ2-7; D unclear. The CDR3 spans 14 residues. V dropped 2 bases and J dropped 3 bases, with 11 bases sitting between them. Looked up from germline, CDR1 is MNHEY and CDR2 is SMNVEV (reference sequence). This CDR3 reads CASSLGEVGYEQYF. CDR3 bases: TGTGCCAGCAGTTTAGGAGAAGTAGGCTACGAGCAGTACTTC.

J is TRBJ2-7 and V is TRBV28; D tentatively fits TRBD1 or TRBD2 (6 bases each). V shed 3 bases and J shed 3 bases, with 15 bases lying between them. The CDR3 length is 15 residues. Germline V gene lookup returns CDR1 MDHEN and CDR2 SYDVKM. The CDR3 spells CASSFRGVRYYEQYF. The DNA of the CDR3 is TGTGCCAGCAGTTTTAGGGGGGTGAGGTACTACGAGCAGTACTTC.

This clone was recorded only once. The rearrangement uses TRBV3-1 (or the pseudogene TRBV3-2) and TRBJ1-5; D unresolved. Per the germline V gene, CDR1 is LGHDT and CDR2 is YNNKEL (reference sequence). The CDR3 totals 15 residues. V was cut by 1 base and J by 3 bases, with 10 bases left in between. CDR3 nucleotides: TGTGCCAGCAGCCAAGGGGCGGGCCACAATCAGCCCCAGCATTTT. Translation gives CASSQGAGHNQPQHF.

This sequence joins TRBV29-1 and TRBJ1-5; no reliable D call. Trimming left V 6 bases short and J 4 bases short, with 19 bases between. Germline-derived CDR1 and CDR2 are SQVTM and ANQGSEA. The CDR3 spans 15 residues. Written as DNA, the CDR3 is TGCAGCGTCGCAGGTGGGTTTTTGGGGAATCAGCCCCAGCATTTT. Its translation is CSVAGGFLGNQPQHF.

This chain uses TRBV7-9 with TRBJ2-1, with 15 nucleotides matching TRBD2. V dropped 5 bases and J dropped 15; count of bases not matched to a gene: 8. CDR3 length: 14 amino acids. Germline V gene sequence: CDR1 SEHNR, CDR2 FQNEAQ (reference sequence). CDR3 protein: CASSEGLAGGPSFF. CDR3 DNA: TGTGCCAGCAGCGAAGGACTAGCGGGGGGGCCTTCGTTCTTC.